This T cell receptor beta chain was captured in a study of blood T cell repertoires in COVID-19. About the study: Acute-phase and convalescent COVID-19 samples originated in the United States, Italy and Spain. Sample material is recorded as cDNA or gDNA derived from T cells, B-cell-depleted T cells, or PBMCs.

Per the original methods: The assay estimated nucleated cells by amplifying reference gene primers. Produced via immunoSEQ multiplex PCR; TCRdb's table is partial and in-frame only. V, J and clone size reflect that table, while D and trimming were determined from the DNA. The table shows nearly 110,000 clones, with more than 70% occurring only once. The CDR3 contains 15 residues. Germline V gene data show CDR1 as SGDLS and CDR2 as YYNGEE. Trimming removed 0 bases at V and 1 base at J, with 10 bases between. The sequence derives from a human donor in a cohort sampled during active COVID-19. The source material was peripheral blood. The chain recombines TRBV9 with TRBJ1-1, with a weak D call TRBD1 (6 bases). In nucleotides, the CDR3 is TGTGCCAGCAGCGTAGAAGGGGGAACGAACACTGAAGCTTTCTTT. Residues: CASSVEGGTNTEAFF. The full variable domain, completed using reference TRBV9 and TRBJ1-1, is DSGVTQTPKHLITATGQRVTLRCSPRSGDLSVYWYQQSLDQGLQFLIQYYNGEERAKGNILERFSAQQFPDLHSELNLSSLELGDSALYFCASSVEGGTNTEAFFGQGTRLTVV.